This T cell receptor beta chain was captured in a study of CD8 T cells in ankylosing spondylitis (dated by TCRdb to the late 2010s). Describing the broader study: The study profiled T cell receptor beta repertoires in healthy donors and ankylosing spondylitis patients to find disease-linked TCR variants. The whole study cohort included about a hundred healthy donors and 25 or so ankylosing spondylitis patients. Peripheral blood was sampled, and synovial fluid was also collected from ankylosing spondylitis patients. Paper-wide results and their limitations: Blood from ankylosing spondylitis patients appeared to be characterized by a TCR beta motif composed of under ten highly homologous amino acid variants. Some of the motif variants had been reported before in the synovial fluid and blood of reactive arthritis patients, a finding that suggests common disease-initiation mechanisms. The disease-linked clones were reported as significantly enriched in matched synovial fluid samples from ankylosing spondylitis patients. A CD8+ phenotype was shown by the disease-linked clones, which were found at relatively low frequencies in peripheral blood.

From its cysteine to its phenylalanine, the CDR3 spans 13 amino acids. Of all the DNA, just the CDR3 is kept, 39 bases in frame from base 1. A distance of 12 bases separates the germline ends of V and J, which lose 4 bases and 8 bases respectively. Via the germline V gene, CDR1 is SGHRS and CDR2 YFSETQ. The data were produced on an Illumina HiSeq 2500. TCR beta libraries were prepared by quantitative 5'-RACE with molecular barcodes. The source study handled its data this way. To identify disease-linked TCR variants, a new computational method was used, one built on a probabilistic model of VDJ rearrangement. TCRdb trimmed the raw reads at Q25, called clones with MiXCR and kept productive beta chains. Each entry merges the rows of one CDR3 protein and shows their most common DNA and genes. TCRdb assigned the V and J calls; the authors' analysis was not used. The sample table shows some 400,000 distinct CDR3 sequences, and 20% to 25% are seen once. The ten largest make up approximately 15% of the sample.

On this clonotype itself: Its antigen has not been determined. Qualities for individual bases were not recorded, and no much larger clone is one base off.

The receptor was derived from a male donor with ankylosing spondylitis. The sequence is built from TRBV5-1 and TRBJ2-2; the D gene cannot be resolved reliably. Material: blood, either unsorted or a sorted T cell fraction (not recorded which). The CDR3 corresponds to CASSLSTTGELFF. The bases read TGCGCCAGCAGCCTATCCACGACAGGGGAGCTGTTTTTT. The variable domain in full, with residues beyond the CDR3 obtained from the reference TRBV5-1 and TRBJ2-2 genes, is KAGVTQTPRYLIKTRGQQVTLSCSPISGHRSVSWYQQTPGQGLQFLFEYFSETQRNKGNFPGRFSGRQFSNSRSEMNVSTLELGDSALYLCASSLSTTGELFFGEGSRLTVL.